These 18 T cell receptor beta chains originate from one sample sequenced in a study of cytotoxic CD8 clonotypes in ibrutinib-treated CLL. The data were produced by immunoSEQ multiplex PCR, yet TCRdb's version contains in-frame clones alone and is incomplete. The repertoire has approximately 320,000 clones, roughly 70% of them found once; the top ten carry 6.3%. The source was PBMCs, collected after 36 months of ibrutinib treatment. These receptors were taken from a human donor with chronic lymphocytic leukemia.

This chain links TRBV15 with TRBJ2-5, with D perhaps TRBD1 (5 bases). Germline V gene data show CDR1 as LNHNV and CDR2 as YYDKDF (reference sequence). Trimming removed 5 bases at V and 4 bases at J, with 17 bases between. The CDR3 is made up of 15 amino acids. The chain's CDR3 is CATSGTGARLETQYF. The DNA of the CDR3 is TGTGCCACCAGCGGAACAGGTGCGCGGCTAGAGACCCAGTACTTC.

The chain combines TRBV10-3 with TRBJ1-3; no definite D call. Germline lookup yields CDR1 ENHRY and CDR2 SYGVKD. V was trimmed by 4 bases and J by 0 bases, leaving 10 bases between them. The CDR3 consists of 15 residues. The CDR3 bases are TGTGCCATCAGTGTGTGGGCAGACTCTGGAAACACCATATATTTT. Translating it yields CAISVWADSGNTIYF.

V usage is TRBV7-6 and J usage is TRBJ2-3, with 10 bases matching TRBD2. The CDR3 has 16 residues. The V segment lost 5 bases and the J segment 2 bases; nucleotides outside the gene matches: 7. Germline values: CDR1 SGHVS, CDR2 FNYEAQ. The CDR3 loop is CASSPRAGGLTDTQYF. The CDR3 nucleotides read TGTGCCAGCAGCCCAAGAGCGGGGGGGCTCACAGATACGCAGTATTTT.

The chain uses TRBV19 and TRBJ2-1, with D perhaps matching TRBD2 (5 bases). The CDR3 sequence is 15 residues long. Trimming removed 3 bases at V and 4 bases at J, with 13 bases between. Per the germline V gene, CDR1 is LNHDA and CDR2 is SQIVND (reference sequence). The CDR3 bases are TGTGCCAGTAGTATCGGTCGAAGCGGTTACAATGAGCAGTTCTTC. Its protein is CASSIGRSGYNEQFF. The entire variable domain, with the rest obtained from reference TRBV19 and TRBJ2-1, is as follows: DGGITQSPKYLFRKEGQNVTLSCEQNLNHDAMYWYRQDPGQGLRLIYYSQIVNDFQKGDIAEGYSVSREKKESFPLTVTSAQKNPTAFYLCASSIGRSGYNEQFFGPGTRLTVL.

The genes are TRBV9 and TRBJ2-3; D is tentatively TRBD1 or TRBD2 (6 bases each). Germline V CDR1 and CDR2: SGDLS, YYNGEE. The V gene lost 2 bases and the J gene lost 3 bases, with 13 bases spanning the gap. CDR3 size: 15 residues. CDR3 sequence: CASSVRGLATDTQYF. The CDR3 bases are TGTGCCAGCAGCGTCCGGGGGCTAGCGACAGATACGCAGTATTTT.

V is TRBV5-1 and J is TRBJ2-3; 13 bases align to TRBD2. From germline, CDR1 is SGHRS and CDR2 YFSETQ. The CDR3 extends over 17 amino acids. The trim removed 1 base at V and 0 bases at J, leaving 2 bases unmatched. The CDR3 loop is CASSLRLAGGSTDTQYF. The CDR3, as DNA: TGCGCCAGCAGCTTGAGACTAGCGGGGGGTAGCACAGATACGCAGTATTTT.

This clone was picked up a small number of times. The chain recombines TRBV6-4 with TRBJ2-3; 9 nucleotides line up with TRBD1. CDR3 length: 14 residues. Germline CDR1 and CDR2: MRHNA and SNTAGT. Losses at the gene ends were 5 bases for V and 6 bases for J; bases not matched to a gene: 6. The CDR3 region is CASSPTGGRDTQYF. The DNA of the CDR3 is TGTGCCAGCAGTCCAACAGGGGGCAGGGATACGCAGTATTTT.

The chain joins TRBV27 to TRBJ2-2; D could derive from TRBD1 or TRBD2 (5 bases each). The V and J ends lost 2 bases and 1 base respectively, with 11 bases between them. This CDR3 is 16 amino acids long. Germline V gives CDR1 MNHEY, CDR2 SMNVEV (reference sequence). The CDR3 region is CASSLVGTQNTGELFF. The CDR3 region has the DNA TGTGCCAGCAGTTTAGTGGGGACCCAGAACACCGGGGAGCTGTTTTTT.

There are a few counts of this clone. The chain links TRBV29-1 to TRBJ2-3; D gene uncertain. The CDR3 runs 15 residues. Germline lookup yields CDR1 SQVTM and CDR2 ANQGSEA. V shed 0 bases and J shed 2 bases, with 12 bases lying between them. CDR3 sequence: CSVEDIVRATDTQYF. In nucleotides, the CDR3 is TGCAGCGTTGAAGATATTGTTCGCGCCACAGATACGCAGTATTTT.

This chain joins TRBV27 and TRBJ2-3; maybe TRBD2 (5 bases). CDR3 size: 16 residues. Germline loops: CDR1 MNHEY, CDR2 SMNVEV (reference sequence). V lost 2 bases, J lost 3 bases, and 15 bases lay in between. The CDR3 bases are TGTGCCAGCAGTTTAATTGAGGGATACCCGACAGATACGCAGTATTTT. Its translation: CASSLIEGYPTDTQYF.

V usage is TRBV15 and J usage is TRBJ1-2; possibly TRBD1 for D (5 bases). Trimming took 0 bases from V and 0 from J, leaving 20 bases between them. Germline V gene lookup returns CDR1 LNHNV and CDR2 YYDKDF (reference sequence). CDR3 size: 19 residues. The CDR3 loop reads CATSRDNVETAFSNYGYTF. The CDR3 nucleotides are TGTGCCACCAGCAGAGATAACGTAGAGACAGCCTTCTCTAACTATGGCTACACCTTC.

CDR3 sequence: CSAAADTGELFF. The CDR3, as DNA: TGCAGCGCCGCGGCCGACACCGGGGAGCTGTTTTTT. The chain is built from TRBV29-1 and TRBJ2-2; no clear D gene. V shed 7 bases and J shed 3 bases, with 9 bases lying between them. In germline, CDR1 is SQVTM, CDR2 ANQGSEA. The CDR3 has 12 amino acids.

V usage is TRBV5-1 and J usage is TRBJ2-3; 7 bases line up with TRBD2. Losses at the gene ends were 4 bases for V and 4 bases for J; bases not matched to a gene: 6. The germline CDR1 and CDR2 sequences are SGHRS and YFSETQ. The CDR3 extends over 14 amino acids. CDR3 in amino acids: CASSRDYLPDTQYF. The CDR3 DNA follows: TGCGCCAGCAGCCGGGACTACCTGCCAGATACGCAGTATTTT.

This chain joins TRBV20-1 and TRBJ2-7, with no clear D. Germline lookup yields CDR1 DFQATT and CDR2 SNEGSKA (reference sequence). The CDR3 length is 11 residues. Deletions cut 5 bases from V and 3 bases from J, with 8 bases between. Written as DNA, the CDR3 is TGCAGTGCTTTCAGCAGCTACGAGCAGTACTTC. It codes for CSAFSSYEQYF.

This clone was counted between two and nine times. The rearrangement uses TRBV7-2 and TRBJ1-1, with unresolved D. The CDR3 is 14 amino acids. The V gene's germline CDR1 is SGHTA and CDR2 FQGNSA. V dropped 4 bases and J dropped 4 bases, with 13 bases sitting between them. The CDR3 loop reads CASSSGLRGTEAFF. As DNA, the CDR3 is TGTGCCAGCAGCTCCGGACTCCGCGGCACTGAAGCTTTCTTT.

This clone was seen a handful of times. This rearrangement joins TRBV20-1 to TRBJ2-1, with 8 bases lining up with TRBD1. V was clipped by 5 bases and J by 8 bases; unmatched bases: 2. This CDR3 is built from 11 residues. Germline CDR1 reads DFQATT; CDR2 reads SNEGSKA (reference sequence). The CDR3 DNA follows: TGCAGTGCTCCCAGGGGGCATGAGCAGTTCTTC. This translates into CSAPRGHEQFF.

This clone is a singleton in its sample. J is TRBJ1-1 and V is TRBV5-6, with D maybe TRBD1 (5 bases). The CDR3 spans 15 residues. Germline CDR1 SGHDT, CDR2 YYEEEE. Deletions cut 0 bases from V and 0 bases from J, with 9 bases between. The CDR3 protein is CASSLVGVLNTEAFF. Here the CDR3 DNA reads TGTGCCAGCAGCTTGGTGGGGGTCTTGAACACTGAAGCTTTCTTT. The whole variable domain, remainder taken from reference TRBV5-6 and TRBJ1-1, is DAGVTQSPTHLIKTRGQQVTLRCSPKSGHDTVSWYQQALGQGPQFIFQYYEEEERQRGNFPDRFSGHQFPNYSSELNVNALLLGDSALYLCASSLVGVLNTEAFFGQGTRLTVV.

Here the CDR3 DNA reads TGCGCCAGCACTCCGGACGGCTACAATGAGCAGTTCTTC. As protein: CASTPDGYNEQFF. The V gene is TRBV10-1, the J gene TRBJ2-1; D is uncertain. CDR1 is WNHNN and CDR2 is SYGVQD in the germline V gene (reference sequence). Trimming shortened V by 7 bases and J by 3 bases, and 10 bases separated the two germline ends. This CDR3 has 13 amino acids.